The 24 T cell receptor beta chains in this list originate from one sample, sequenced in a study of T cells in Graves' hyperthyroidism and ophthalmopathy. Researchers took RNA transcripts and amplified the TCR beta CDR3 regions from them. During a first-round RT-PCR of the TCR CDR3, the HTBI primer set was used. TCRdb ran MiXCR on the multiplex PCR reads and lists one entry per CDR3 protein. The profile covers around 190,000 distinct CDR3 sequences, with about a sixth appearing a single time and roughly 55% taken by the ten largest. Sequencing was done on a sample of blood. All receptors derive from a woman between 50 and 59 years old with Graves' hyperthyroidism.

The gene calls are TRBV28 and TRBJ2-7; maybe TRBD1 (5 bases). Trimming removed 6 bases from V and 3 bases from J, with 15 bases in between. The CDR3 consists of 14 residues. Per germline, CDR1 MDHEN and CDR2 SYDVKM. The CDR3 spells CASSPPGSIYEQYF. CDR3 DNA: TGTGCCAGCAGCCCCCCAGGGTCGATCTACGAGCAGTACTTC.

This clonotype occurred many times. The chain recombines TRBV20-1 with TRBJ2-1, with D unclear. The CDR3 extends over 11 amino acids. Germline V gene sequence: CDR1 DFQATT, CDR2 SNEGSKA (reference sequence). Trimming pared 7 bases from V and 8 bases from J, leaving 12 bases between. CDR3 DNA sequence: TGCAGTGTCCGGACGATCGATGAGCAGTTCTTC. It yields the protein CSVRTIDEQFF.

This clonotype was picked up many times. The chain joins TRBV7-9 to TRBJ1-2, with a weak D call TRBD1 (6 bases). The CDR3 is made up of 15 amino acids. Germline V gene lookup returns CDR1 SEHNR and CDR2 FQNEAQ (reference sequence). The V end lost 2 bases, the J end lost 4 bases, and 14 bases lay between the germline ends. The CDR3 DNA follows: TGTGCCAGCAGCTTACGCGAGGGGGGGTCCTATGGCTACACCTTC. Protein: CASSLREGGSYGYTF.

Many counts were recorded for this clonotype. The V gene is TRBV11-2, the J gene TRBJ2-7; D is unclear. Germline assignment: CDR1 SGHAT and CDR2 FQNNGV. V lost 4 bases to trimming and J lost 1 base, with 14 bases between them. The CDR3 sequence is 15 residues long. The CDR3 sequence is CASSSGRSSSYEQYF. The CDR3 coding sequence is TGTGCCAGCAGCTCAGGACGTAGCAGTTCCTACGAGCAGTACTTC.

The V call is TRBV9, the J call TRBJ2-7; possibly TRBD1 for D (6 bases). CDR1 and CDR2 from the germline V gene are SGDLS and YYNGEE. V was pared by 2 bases and J by 5 bases, with 17 bases between. The CDR3 is made up of 15 amino acids. CDR3 bases: TGTGCCAGCAGCGTGGGAGACAGGAAAGTTCACGAGCAGTACTTC. It codes for CASSVGDRKVHEQYF.

This clonotype was observed at least ten times. This chain links TRBV7-8 with TRBJ2-5; TRBD1 agrees at 7 bases. V lost 4 bases and J lost 1; bases outside the gene matches: 6. CDR3 size: 15 residues. The germline V gene encodes CDR1 SGHVS and CDR2 FQNEAQ. This CDR3 is CASSSQTGRQETQYF. In DNA, the CDR3 is TGTGCCAGCAGCTCCCAGACAGGGCGCCAAGAGACCCAGTACTTC.

The J gene is TRBJ2-2, the V gene TRBV4-1; possibly TRBD1 or TRBD2 for D (6 bases each). V lost 0 bases, J lost 10 bases, and 15 bases lay in between. Per germline, CDR1 MGHRA and CDR2 YSYEKL. This CDR3 comprises 15 residues. DNA for the CDR3: TGCGCCAGCAGCCAAGAGCACAGGGACTCCGAGGAGCTGTTTTTT. Protein: CASSQEHRDSEELFF.

This clonotype was picked up many times. The rearrangement joins TRBV12-3 or TRBV12-4 to TRBJ2-3, with 9 bases fitting TRBD2. The CDR3 contains 18 residues. The trim removed 7 bases at V and 4 bases at J, leaving 18 bases unmatched. This CDR3 reads CASMARVGDEREADTQYF. The CDR3 nucleotides are TGTGCCAGCATGGCCAGGGTGGGTGATGAGCGGGAGGCAGATACGCAGTATTTT.

This clonotype occurred many times. The chain carries TRBV18 and TRBJ1-1; D is possibly TRBD1 (5 bases). This CDR3 comprises 14 residues. The V end was cut by 3 bases, the J end by 5 bases, with 13 bases between. Germline CDR1 is KGHSH and CDR2 is LQKENI. As DNA, the CDR3 is TGTGCCAGCTCACCGGGGCCCGGGGGTACTGAAGCTTTCTTT. Protein sequence: CASSPGPGGTEAFF.

This clonotype was counted ten times or more. The genes are TRBV25-1 and TRBJ2-7; 10 positions agree with TRBD2. Trimming cost V 2 bases and J 3 bases; bases outside gene matches: 4. CDR1 is MGHDK, CDR2 SYGVNS, per germline. This CDR3 has 15 amino acids. For the CDR3, the DNA is TGTGCCAGCAGTGAACTAGCGGGAGTTGGCTACGAGCAGTACTTC. Protein sequence: CASSELAGVGYEQYF.

This clonotype was found many times. The J gene is TRBJ2-6, the V gene TRBV11-1; the D call may be TRBD1 or TRBD2 (6 bases each). The CDR3 is 18 amino acids. Germline V CDR1 and CDR2: SGHAT, FQDESV (reference sequence). Trimming removed 3 bases at V and 0 bases at J, with 15 bases between. CDR3 bases: TGTGCCAGCAGCTTGGGGGGCAGCCTCAGCTCTGGGGCCAACGTCCTGACTTTC. Protein product: CASSLGGSLSSGANVLTF.

CDR3 bases: TGCGCCAGCAGCTCCGGGACAGGGTGGGATGAGCAGTTCTTC. Protein product: CASSSGTGWDEQFF. The V gene is TRBV5-1, the J gene TRBJ2-1, with 9 bases fitting TRBD1. The germline V gene encodes CDR1 SGHRS and CDR2 YFSETQ. The CDR3 has 14 amino acids. V was pared by 3 bases and J by 8 bases, with 6 bases of the junction left unmatched.

Ten or more counts support this clonotype. This chain joins TRBV27 and TRBJ2-1, with 10 bases lining up with TRBD2. The CDR3 is 14 amino acids. Looked up from germline, CDR1 is MNHEY and CDR2 is SMNVEV (reference sequence). V lost 4 bases, J lost 6 bases, and 3 bases stayed unmatched. The CDR3 coding sequence is TGTGCCAGCAGTTCCGGGACTAGCGTCAATGAGCAGTTCTTC. Residues: CASSSGTSVNEQFF.

This clonotype has only a few counts. The rearrangement joins TRBV28 to TRBJ1-1; possible D gene TRBD1, 6 bases. The germline gives CDR1 MDHEN, CDR2 SYDVKM. CDR3 length: 15 residues. Trimming took 3 bases from V and 4 from J, leaving 15 bases between them. CDR3 coding DNA: TGTGCCAGCAGTTTCGAGGGGGAGTCTATCACTGAAGCTTTCTTT. Protein product: CASSFEGESITEAFF.

This clonotype occurred many times. The gene calls are TRBV7-6 and TRBJ2-1; 7 positions agree with TRBD2. The CDR3 spans 16 residues. Germline CDR1 is SGHVS and CDR2 is FNYEAQ. Trimming removed 3 bases from V and 5 bases from J; junction bases left unmatched: 10. CDR3 nucleotides: TGTGCCAGCAGCTTGGCCGGACTAGGGACCAACAATGAGCAGTTCTTC. Protein sequence: CASSLAGLGTNNEQFF.

This clonotype was recorded many times. The chain employs TRBV6-1 and TRBJ2-1; 10 nucleotides match TRBD1. Losses at the gene ends were 5 bases for V and 2 bases for J; bases not matched to a gene: 6. The CDR3 is 16 residues long. The germline V gene encodes CDR1 MNHNS and CDR2 SASEGT. The CDR3 loop is CASSSSGTGAYNEQFF. The CDR3 DNA is TGTGCCAGCAGTTCCTCCGGGACAGGGGCCTACAATGAGCAGTTCTTC.

This clonotype was counted only a few times. J is TRBJ1-1 and V is TRBV18, with D unresolved. The CDR3 has 14 amino acids. Germline V CDR1 and CDR2: KGHSH, LQKENI. Trimming stripped 7 bases from V and 5 bases from J, with 17 bases between. The CDR3 nucleotides are TGTGCCAGCTACCCGACCACCTTGGGTACTGAAGCTTTCTTT. Its protein product is CASYPTTLGTEAFF.

The chain recombines TRBV30 with TRBJ1-5; D is uncertain. The CDR3 covers 13 residues. Between the trimmed V and J ends, which lost 3 bases and 0 bases, there was a span of 6 bases. Looked up from germline, CDR1 is GTSNPN and CDR2 is SVGIG (reference sequence). This CDR3 reads CAWRANSNQPQHF. The CDR3, as DNA: TGTGCCTGGAGGGCGAATAGCAATCAGCCCCAGCATTTT.

This clonotype showed up many times. The chain has TRBV7-8 and TRBJ1-1, with D possibly being TRBD1 (5 bases). The CDR3 is 15 residues long. The V end was cut by 4 bases, the J end by 7 bases, with 19 bases between. Per germline, CDR1 SGHVS and CDR2 FQNEAQ. The CDR3 DNA follows: TGTGCCAGCAGCTCCACCTCCACGGGGGGTGTTGAAGCTTTCTTT. Translation gives CASSSTSTGGVEAFF.

This clonotype was detected many times. The rearrangement links TRBV5-8 to TRBJ2-7, with D maybe TRBD1 (6 bases). Germline values: CDR1 SGHTS, CDR2 YDEGEE. Trimming stripped 1 base from V and 5 bases from J, with 10 bases between. The CDR3 runs to 13 residues. The CDR3 DNA follows: TGTGCCAGCAGCTTGAAAGGGGGAGACGAGCAGTACTTC. Its translation: CASSLKGGDEQYF.

This clonotype was seen at least ten times. The V and J genes are TRBV28 and TRBJ1-4; a weak D match, TRBD1 (6 bases). Between the trimmed V and J ends, which lost 7 bases and 7 bases, there was a span of 13 bases. There are 13 residues in the CDR3. CDR1 is MDHEN and CDR2 is SYDVKM in the germline V gene. The CDR3 here is CASTHQGTEKLFF. The CDR3 DNA follows: TGTGCCAGCACCCACCAGGGGACTGAAAAACTGTTTTTT.

This clonotype was detected many times. The CDR3 DNA reads as TGCGCCAGCAGCTTGGATGGCGGGCTGTTAAACACCGGGGAGCTGTTTTTT. Translation gives CASSLDGGLLNTGELFF. The chain recombines TRBV5-1 with TRBJ2-2; TRBD2 is a possible D gene (5 bases). CDR1 is SGHRS and CDR2 is YFSETQ in the germline V gene. Trimming shortened V by 0 bases and J by 2 bases, and 14 bases separated the two germline ends. The CDR3 runs to 17 residues.

V is TRBV27 and J is TRBJ1-5; D is unclear. With 4 bases removed from V and 4 bases from J, the gap between germline ends came to 11 bases. The CDR3 consists of 14 residues. Germline V gives CDR1 MNHEY, CDR2 SMNVEV (reference sequence). DNA for the CDR3: TGTGCCAGCAGTTCCCAGTCGATGAATCAGCCCCAGCATTTT. Amino acids: CASSSQSMNQPQHF.

This clonotype showed up just a few times. J is TRBJ1-1 and V is TRBV19; D might be TRBD1 (5 bases). The CDR3 is 15 amino acids. Per germline, CDR1 LNHDA and CDR2 SQIVND (reference sequence). The germline V and J ends were trimmed by 9 bases and 3 bases, with 20 bases remaining between them. This chain's CDR3 is CARGREGKTDTEAFF. The CDR3 DNA is TGTGCCAGAGGAAGGGAGGGGAAAACGGACACTGAAGCTTTCTTT.